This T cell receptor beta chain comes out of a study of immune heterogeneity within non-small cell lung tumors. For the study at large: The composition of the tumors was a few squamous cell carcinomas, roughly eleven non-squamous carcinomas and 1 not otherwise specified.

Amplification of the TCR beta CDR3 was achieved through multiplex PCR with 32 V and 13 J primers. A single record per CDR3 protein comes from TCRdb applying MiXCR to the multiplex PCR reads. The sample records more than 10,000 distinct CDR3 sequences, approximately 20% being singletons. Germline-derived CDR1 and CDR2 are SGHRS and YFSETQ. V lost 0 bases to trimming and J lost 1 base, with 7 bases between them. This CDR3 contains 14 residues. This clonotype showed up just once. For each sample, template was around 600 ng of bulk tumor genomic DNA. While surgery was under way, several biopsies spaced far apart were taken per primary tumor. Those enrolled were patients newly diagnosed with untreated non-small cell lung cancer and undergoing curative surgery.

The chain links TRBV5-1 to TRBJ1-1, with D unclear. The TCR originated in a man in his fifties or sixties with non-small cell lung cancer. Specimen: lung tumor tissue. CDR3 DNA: TGCGCCAGCAGCTTGGTTTGGGGGAACACTGAAGCTTTCTTT. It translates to CASSLVWGNTEAFF.